The source of this T cell receptor (beta chain) is a study of CD8+ T cells in alopecia areata. The CDR3 loop spans 14 amino acids. V shed 2 bases and J shed 4 bases, with 10 bases lying between them. The germline V gene encodes CDR1 MGHRA and CDR2 YSYEKL. Sequencing templates came from extracted RNA that was reverse transcribed into cDNA. Sequenced by immunoSEQ multiplex PCR; TCRdb stores in-frame clones only, minus some. The top ten clones hold nearly 5% of a sample with a few hundred thousand clones, 56% of them seen once. The sequencing sample was made of CD8+ T cells sorted from blood. This receptor was taken from a human donor in good health. V gene TRBV4-1 combines with J gene TRBJ2-3; TRBD2 is a possible D gene (5 bases). The CDR3 bases are TGCGCCAGCAGCCAAACTAGGGTGCCAGATACGCAGTATTTT. Encoded protein: CASSQTRVPDTQYF.